These 32 T cell receptor beta chains came from one sample sequenced in a study of response to subunit inactivated influenza vaccine. TCRdb re-analysed the RT-PCR reads in MiXCR, keeping a single row per CDR3 protein. The data hold about 610,000 distinct CDR3 sequences, with about 14% observed a single time. The sequencing here drew on PBMCs from blood, taken 11 to 12 days after vaccination. Receptor source: a man aged 45 to 65 who received an inactivated influenza vaccine.

This clonotype was detected once. The chain's CDR3 is CASATGSNTEAFF. The CDR3, as DNA: TGTGCCAGCGCCACAGGGTCGAACACTGAAGCTTTCTTT. V and J are TRBV18 and TRBJ1-1, with D tentatively TRBD1 (6 bases). Trimming removed 8 bases at V and 1 base at J, with 11 bases between. There are 13 residues in the CDR3. The germline gives CDR1 KGHSH, CDR2 LQKENI.

The chain employs TRBV28 and TRBJ2-7; 9 bases line up with TRBD2. The CDR3 contains 15 residues. Germline loops: CDR1 MDHEN, CDR2 SYDVKM. The J segment lost 6 bases and the V segment lost 1 base, leaving 7 bases of the junction unmatched. CDR3 sequence reads: CASSLLGGLASEQYF. The DNA for the CDR3 is TGTGCCAGCAGTTTATTGGGGGGACTAGCCTCCGAGCAGTACTTC.

The chain recombines TRBV4-3 with TRBJ2-5; a possible D gene is TRBD1 (6 bases). The ends were cut back, 3 bases at V and 2 bases at J, with 13 bases in the middle. This CDR3 is built from 15 residues. CDR1 and CDR2 from the germline V gene are LGHNA and YSLEER. The DNA of the CDR3 is TGCGCCAGCAGCCAGGGGGCACGTCTTCAAGAGACCCAGTACTTC. Protein: CASSQGARLQETQYF.

The chain links TRBV5-1 to TRBJ1-4, with 10 nucleotides matching TRBD1. The germline gives CDR1 SGHRS, CDR2 YFSETQ. V dropped 4 bases and J dropped 9; count of bases not matched to a gene: 9. There are 15 residues in the CDR3. CDR3 residues: CASSISGTGDKKLFF. For the CDR3, the DNA is TGCGCCAGCAGCATCTCCGGGACAGGGGATAAAAAACTGTTTTTT. Based on the CDR3 plus reference TRBV5-1 and TRBJ1-4, the full variable domain is KAGVTQTPRYLIKTRGQQVTLSCSPISGHRSVSWYQQTPGQGLQFLFEYFSETQRNKGNFPGRFSGRQFSNSRSEMNVSTLELGDSALYLCASSISGTGDKKLFFGSGTQLSVL.

The gene calls are TRBV15 and TRBJ2-7; D is tentatively TRBD1 or TRBD2 (6 bases each). Looked up from germline, CDR1 is LNHNV and CDR2 is YYDKDF (reference sequence). CDR3 length: 16 amino acids. Deletions cut 4 bases from V and 6 bases from J, with 22 bases between. This CDR3 reads CATSTRTGWRAVEQYF. Here the CDR3 DNA reads TGTGCCACCAGCACTAGAACAGGGTGGAGGGCTGTCGAGCAGTACTTC.

The chain has TRBV5-1 and TRBJ2-7; D is possibly TRBD1 (5 bases). This CDR3 comprises 15 residues. Trimming removed 0 bases at V and 1 base at J, with 11 bases between. Germline assignment: CDR1 SGHRS and CDR2 YFSETQ. This chain's CDR3 is CASSLAAGPSYEQYF. CDR3 in DNA: TGCGCCAGCAGCTTGGCCGCAGGGCCATCCTACGAGCAGTACTTC. The complete variable domain, with remaining parts taken from reference TRBV5-1 and TRBJ2-7, reads KAGVTQTPRYLIKTRGQQVTLSCSPISGHRSVSWYQQTPGQGLQFLFEYFSETQRNKGNFPGRFSGRQFSNSRSEMNVSTLELGDSALYLCASSLAAGPSYEQYFGPGTRLTVT.

The chain links TRBV27 to TRBJ2-1; 8 bases match TRBD2. This CDR3 is built from 12 residues. V lost 11 bases, J lost 2 bases, and 2 bases stayed unmatched. CDR1 and CDR2 from the germline V gene are MNHEY and SMNVEV (reference sequence). The CDR3 region has the DNA TGTGCCGTCGGGAGGGCCTACAATGAGCAGTTCTTC. As protein: CAVGRAYNEQFF.

A few counts support this clonotype. This sequence joins TRBV11-1 and TRBJ2-1; D might be TRBD1 or TRBD2, each matching 5 bases. V was clipped by 5 bases and J by 16 bases, with 18 bases between them. The CDR3 loop spans 12 amino acids. Germline values: CDR1 SGHAT, CDR2 FQDESV (reference sequence). The CDR3: CASSPPGAGYFF. The DNA of the CDR3 is TGTGCCAGCAGCCCTCCCGGGGCAGGGTACTTCTTC.

The chain recombines TRBV9 with TRBJ2-5; D possibly corresponds to TRBD2 (6 bases). The CDR3 spans 14 residues. The V end lost 4 bases, the J end lost 5 bases, and 15 bases lay between the germline ends. Per the germline V gene, CDR1 is SGDLS and CDR2 is YYNGEE. CDR3 amino acids: CASSLRGTTETQYF. CDR3 nucleotide sequence: TGTGCCAGCAGCCTCCGGGGGACCACGGAGACCCAGTACTTC.

This clonotype was seen many times. J is TRBJ2-1 and V is TRBV12-3 or TRBV12-4; D might be TRBD1 (5 bases). The CDR3 covers 16 residues. V lost 1 base, J lost 3 bases, and 13 bases lay in between. The CDR3 bases are TGTGCCAGCAGTTTAGATTCAGGACAAATCTACAATGAGCAGTTCTTC. Protein sequence: CASSLDSGQIYNEQFF.

This chain joins TRBV12-3 or TRBV12-4 and TRBJ1-5; TRBD1 matches 9 bases. With V trimmed by 8 bases and J by 7 bases, 3 bases remained unmatched. The CDR3 contains 12 residues. The CDR3 reads CASRTGVQPQHF. The CDR3 DNA follows: TGTGCCAGCCGGACAGGGGTCCAGCCCCAGCATTTT.

This clonotype was recorded a few times. The chain joins TRBV12-3 or TRBV12-4 to TRBJ1-2, with 7 bases that match TRBD1. Germline trimming cut 3 bases from V and 6 bases from J; bases unmatched to any gene: 4. This CDR3 contains 13 residues. For the CDR3, the DNA is TGTGCCAGCAGTTTTATAGGGGGCCATGGCTACACCTTC. This codes for CASSFIGGHGYTF.

V is TRBV11-2 and J is TRBJ2-5, with D perhaps matching TRBD1 or TRBD2 (8 bases each). The length of the CDR3 is 19 residues. Deletions cut 5 bases from V and 2 bases from J, with 27 bases between. CDR1 SGHAT and CDR2 FQNNGV come from the germline V gene. The CDR3, as DNA: TGTGCCAGCAGCCTTATCTTCACAGGGGGTAGCGGGGTTCAAGAGACCCAGTACTTC. Its protein is CASSLIFTGGSGVQETQYF.

The chain combines TRBV20-1 with TRBJ1-3; perhaps TRBD1 as D (6 bases). Germline V gives CDR1 DFQATT, CDR2 SNEGSKA (reference sequence). Between the trimmed V and J ends, which lost 4 bases and 4 bases, there was a span of 11 bases. The CDR3 has 13 residues. CDR3 in amino acids: CSATQGSGNTIYF. CDR3 in DNA: TGCAGTGCTACACAGGGTTCCGGAAACACCATATATTTT.

This clonotype was seen a handful of times. The chain uses TRBV19 and TRBJ2-7; D might be TRBD1 (6 bases). V lost 8 bases, J lost 1 base, and 6 bases lay in between. The germline V gene has CDR1 LNHDA and CDR2 SQIVND (reference sequence). The CDR3 is 11 residues long. In DNA form, the CDR3 reads TGTGCCAGTGGACAGTCCTACGAGCAGTACTTC. It yields the protein CASGQSYEQYF.

This rearrangement joins TRBV7-7 to TRBJ2-2; 8 bases fit TRBD2. The ends lost 5 bases at V and 7 bases at J; junction bases unmatched: 3. The CDR3 length is 13 residues. The germline V gene encodes CDR1 SSHAT and CDR2 FNYEAQ (reference sequence). CDR3 in amino acids: CASSPSGFGELFF. Here the CDR3 DNA reads TGTGCCAGCAGCCCTAGCGGGTTCGGGGAGCTGTTTTTT.

V is TRBV20-1 and J is TRBJ1-1; D ambiguous. V was cut by 5 bases and J by 0 bases, with 16 bases left in between. The germline gives CDR1 DFQATT, CDR2 SNEGSKA (reference sequence). This CDR3 spans 15 amino acids. CDR3 loop: CSAGPPVRMNTEAFF. CDR3 sequence (DNA): TGCAGTGCTGGCCCTCCTGTTAGAATGAACACTGAAGCTTTCTTT.

This clonotype has a handful of counts. The J gene is TRBJ2-1, the V gene TRBV24-1; maybe TRBD2 (5 bases). Germline V gives CDR1 KGHDR, CDR2 SFDVKD. Trimming took off 3 bases at V and 6 bases at J, with 14 bases between the two ends. The CDR3 is 15 amino acids. DNA for the CDR3: TGTGCCACCAGTGATAGAGAGGGCACAAGCAATGAGCAGTTCTTC. Its protein product is CATSDREGTSNEQFF.

This clonotype was found a few times. V gene TRBV5-6 combines with J gene TRBJ2-3; tentative D call: TRBD2 (7 bases). The germline CDR1 and CDR2 sequences are SGHDT and YYEEEE. V lost 3 bases to trimming and J lost 4 bases, with 12 bases between them. This CDR3 is 14 amino acids long. This CDR3 reads CASSWGGRADTQYF. CDR3 DNA sequence: TGTGCCAGCAGCTGGGGGGGCAGAGCAGATACGCAGTATTTT.

About this clonotype itself: The CDR3 does not close with the conserved phenylalanine or tryptophan, likely indicating a read error. The DNA is left out, because the CDR3 cannot be placed on it with certainty; the CDR3 is given as TCRdb lists it. This chain uses TRBV5-1 with TRBJ1-5; the DNA was not compared with TRBD1, the D call given in the table. The V gene's germline CDR1 is SGHRS and CDR2 YFSETQ. The CDR3 spans 11 residues, counting both ends. The CDR3 reads CASSFRDRGWI.

This clonotype was observed a few times. The V call is TRBV7-9, the J call TRBJ1-2, with 8 bases that match TRBD1. V trimming: 5 bases; J trimming: 4 bases; junction bases outside the gene matches: 15. Looked up from germline, CDR1 is SEHNR and CDR2 is FQNEAQ (reference sequence). This CDR3 contains 17 residues. The CDR3, as DNA: TGTGCCAGCAGCCCCTCAGGGGGCTTCGGAGTAAGCTATGGCTACACCTTC. Translation gives CASSPSGGFGVSYGYTF.

About this clonotype: An end of the junction does not agree with germline; a read error may underlie this. The chain employs TRBV6-5 and TRBJ2-7, with D possibly being TRBD1 (5 bases). Germline V gene sequence: CDR1 MNHEY, CDR2 SVGAGI. The CDR3 is 14 residues long. The CDR3 nucleotides are TGTGCCAGCAGTTACTCAAGACAGACTTACGAGCGGTACTTC. Its protein product is CASSYSRQTYERYF.

This clonotype was observed a few times. The chain carries TRBV7-2 and TRBJ2-3; 8 bases line up with TRBD1. J lost 3 bases, V lost 5 bases, and 10 bases had no gene match. Germline values: CDR1 SGHTA, CDR2 FQGNSA. The CDR3 runs to 16 residues. CDR3 nucleotide sequence: TGTGCCAGCAGCAAAGACTCAGGGGGCCGGACAGATACGCAGTATTTT. Translated: CASSKDSGGRTDTQYF.

Many counts were recorded for this clonotype. At one end the junction does not follow the germline gene, possibly because of a read error. The chain joins TRBV7-8 to TRBJ1-5; no reliable D call. The CDR3 is made up of 14 amino acids. In germline, CDR1 is SGHVS, CDR2 FQNEAQ. The CDR3 loop reads CASSLGLSNQPQHF. CDR3 in DNA: TGTGCCAGCAGTTTAGGGCTTAGCAATCAGCCCCAGCATTTT.

The rearrangement links TRBV4-3 to TRBJ2-2; 7 bases are a match to TRBD2. The germline V gene has CDR1 LGHNA and CDR2 YSLEER. J lost 6 bases, V lost 1 base, and 11 bases had no gene match. The CDR3 totals 17 residues. CDR3 sequence reads: CASSQVQSGANAGELFF. CDR3 DNA: TGCGCCAGCAGCCAAGTTCAGAGCGGGGCTAACGCCGGGGAGCTGTTTTTT.

The sample holds a few counts of this clonotype. The gene calls are TRBV4-1 and TRBJ1-4; D is perhaps TRBD1 (5 bases). V lost 0 bases and J lost 0, with 8 bases in between. Germline V lookup: CDR1 MGHRA, CDR2 YSYEKL. The CDR3 is made up of 16 amino acids. The CDR3 nucleotides read TGCGCCAGCAGCCAAGATCGGGGGACAACTAATGAAAAACTGTTTTTT. This encodes CASSQDRGTTNEKLFF.

This clonotype was seen only a few times. The chain uses TRBV29-1 and TRBJ1-2; no clear D. The V gene lost 7 bases and the J gene lost 4 bases, with 13 bases spanning the gap. The CDR3 loop spans 12 amino acids. Germline V lookup: CDR1 SQVTM, CDR2 ANQGSEA. The CDR3 DNA is TGCAGCGCCAAAGAGGGTGGCTATGGCTACACCTTC. It codes for CSAKEGGYGYTF.

V and J are TRBV4-1 and TRBJ2-7; tentatively, D is TRBD2 (5 bases). Trimming took 1 base from V and 3 from J, leaving 13 bases between them. The CDR3 totals 15 residues. Germline-derived CDR1 and CDR2 are MGHRA and YSYEKL. As DNA, the CDR3 is TGCGCCAGCAGCCAAGTGTGGGAGTTGAGCTACGAGCAGTACTTC. This sequence encodes CASSQVWELSYEQYF.

The V gene is TRBV19, the J gene TRBJ2-5; 8 bases are shared with TRBD1. The CDR3 covers 16 residues. Germline loops: CDR1 LNHDA, CDR2 SQIVND (reference sequence). The trim removed 3 bases at V and 0 bases at J, leaving 6 bases unmatched. The CDR3 DNA is TGTGCCAGTAGTATGTGGCACAGGGGGTACCAAGAGACCCAGTACTTC. Its translation is CASSMWHRGYQETQYF.

The chain carries TRBV7-9 and TRBJ2-7; 11 bases map to TRBD2. V was clipped by 4 bases and J by 1 base; unmatched bases: 6. The CDR3 length is 16 residues. Germline CDR1 and CDR2: SEHNR and FQNEAQ (reference sequence). CDR3 nucleotide sequence: TGTGCCAGCAGCTCCCGTAGGACTAGCGGGTCCTACGAGCAGTACTTC. Its translation: CASSSRRTSGSYEQYF.

The gene calls are TRBV5-1 and TRBJ2-3; the D is unclear. V was clipped by 4 bases and J by 0 bases, with 9 bases between them. Germline CDR1 is SGHRS and CDR2 is YFSETQ. CDR3 length equals 14 residues. The CDR3, as DNA: TGCGCCAGCAGCGTAGGACCGAGCACAGATACGCAGTATTTT. It yields the protein CASSVGPSTDTQYF.

This sequence joins TRBV6-2 or TRBV6-3 and TRBJ2-3; 9 nucleotides line up with TRBD1. This CDR3 comprises 16 residues. Germline V gene data show CDR1 as MNHEY and CDR2 as SVGEGT. With 5 bases clipped from V and 2 bases from J, the junction kept 8 bases outside the gene matches. CDR3 loop: CASSPWTGALTDTQYF. CDR3 DNA: TGTGCCAGCAGTCCGTGGACAGGGGCCCTCACAGATACGCAGTATTTT.